This is a list of T cell receptor beta chains from one sample in a study of blood T cells in healthy people across ages. TCRdb fed the 5' RACE reads into MiXCR, producing one record per CDR3 protein. The table includes approximately 600,000 distinct CDR3 sequences, around 54% detected once. The sample taken for sequencing was blood. All receptors derive from a man between 60 and 75 years old in good health. CDR3s include the opening cysteine and the closing phenylalanine or tryptophan. A D gene is named only where the DNA matches it firmly. Only part of the rows carry a size: once, few, many, or a class if the clone is expanded.

V	J	D	size	DNA	CDR3
TRBV27	TRBJ2-5	TRBD2	-	TGTGCCAGCAGTCCACTAGCGGGAAAAACTGGGACCCAGTACTTC	CASSPLAGKTGTQYF
TRBV9	TRBJ2-1	-	-	TGTGCCAGCAGCGACCGGGGGGAGCAGTTCTTC	CASSDRGEQFF
TRBV18	TRBJ1-1	-	-	TGTGCCAGCTCACCACAGGTGGGGCCGGGTGTCACTGAAGCTTTCTTT	CASSPQVGPGVTEAFF
TRBV29-1	TRBJ2-5	-	few	TGCAGCGCACAGAACAGGGGGGGGGAGACCCAGTACTTC	CSAQNRGGETQYF
TRBV2	TRBJ1-2	-	-	TGTGCCAGCAGTGATGGGGCTGTATATGGCTACACCTTC	CASSDGAVYGYTF
TRBV20-1	TRBJ2-1	-	few	TGCAGTGCTAGAGATCGGGTGGGGGCCGGTAATGAGCAGTTCTTC	CSARDRVGAGNEQFF
TRBV6-5	TRBJ2-5	TRBD2	-	TGTGCCACCAGCGGGGCATATGAGACCCAGTACTTC	CATSGAYETQYF
TRBV21-1	TRBJ2-5	-	few	TGTGCCAGCAGCAAATGGTCTACTGTCGAGGGGACCCAGTACTTC	CASSKWSTVEGTQYF
TRBV27	TRBJ1-2	TRBD1	many	TGTGCCAGCAGTCCAACTCCGGGACAGGGGTGGGGTGGCTACACCTTC	CASSPTPGQGWGGYTF
TRBV5-1	TRBJ2-1	TRBD1	-	TGCGCCAGCAGCCACGGGACAGGGGGCGCGTTATCCCGAGAACAGTTCTTC	CASSHGTGGALSREQFF
TRBV11-3	TRBJ2-5	-	-	TGTGCCAGCAGCTTAGCGTTCAGGGTGGAGACCCAGTACTTC	CASSLAFRVETQYF
TRBV5-1	TRBJ1-5	TRBD1	-	TGCGCCAGCAGCGTCGGACAGGGAATTCAGCCCCAGCATTTT	CASSVGQGIQPQHF
TRBV20-1	TRBJ1-3	-	-	TGCAGTGCCTCGGCAGGGTCTGGAAACACCATATATTTT	CSASAGSGNTIYF
TRBV5-1	TRBJ2-7	TRBD1	-	TGCGCCAGCAGCTTAAGGGACAGGCGCTACGAGCAGTACTTC	CASSLRDRRYEQYF
TRBV20-1	TRBJ2-5	TRBD2	few	TGCAGTGCTAGTCTGGCTAGCGGTGGAGAGACCCAGTACTTC	CSASLASGGETQYF
TRBV5-6	TRBJ2-1	-	-	TGTGCCAGCAGCCAGTACAGAGGAGAGCAGTTCTTC	CASSQYRGEQFF
TRBV5-1	TRBJ2-5	TRBD2	-	TGCGCCAGCCGGGCAGCAGCGGGGGCCCAAGAGACCCAGTACTTC	CASRAAAGAQETQYF
TRBV7-8	TRBJ2-7	-	-	TGTGCCAGCAGCTTAGCCCCCGGGCTCTCCTACGAGCAGTACTTC	CASSLAPGLSYEQYF
TRBV2	TRBJ2-7	-	few	TGTGCCAGCAGCTTAACAGGGCCTTCCCCGTACGAGCAGTACTTC	CASSLTGPSPYEQYF
TRBV18	TRBJ2-1	TRBD1	-	TGTGCCAGCTCACCGCTATGGACAGGGTACAATGAGCAGTTCTTC	CASSPLWTGYNEQFF
TRBV5-1	TRBJ1-1	-	-	TGCGCCAGCAGCTTGGCACACCGGGGAAGACTAACAGGTGAAGCTTTCTTT	CASSLAHRGRLTGEAFF
TRBV3-1	TRBJ1-1	-	few	TGTGCCAGCAGCCAAGTTCCGGCCACTGAAGCTTTCTTT	CASSQVPATEAFF
TRBV29-1	TRBJ2-3	TRBD2	few	TGCAGCGTTACCCCGACTAGCGGGGGTGATACGCAGTATTTT	CSVTPTSGGDTQYF
TRBV6-1	TRBJ2-7	TRBD2	-	TGTGCCAGCAAGTTAAGCGGGGGTCCCAACGAGCAGTACTTC	CASKLSGGPNEQYF
TRBV5-1	TRBJ2-3	-	many	TGCGCCAGCAGCTTGGCGGCAGATACGCAGTATTTT	CASSLAADTQYF
TRBV28	TRBJ2-1	-	-	TGTGCCAGCAGTTTAGCGGGTAGCGGACTCCAGTTCTTC	CASSLAGSGLQFF
TRBV5-1	TRBJ1-1	-	few	TGCGCCAGCAGCTTGACGACGGAGACTGAAGCTTTCTTT	CASSLTTETEAFF
TRBV20-1	TRBJ2-7	-	few	TGCAGTGCTAGAGGACAGCTATCCTACGAGCAGTACTTC	CSARGQLSYEQYF
TRBV29-1	TRBJ2-7	TRBD1	-	TGCAGCGTTGACCAACCAACCGGGACAGTCAGGGAGCAGTACTTC	CSVDQPTGTVREQYF
TRBV29-1	TRBJ2-7	TRBD1	-	TGCAGCGTTTTTATCGGACAGGGGGCTCGGGAGCAGTACTTC	CSVFIGQGAREQYF
TRBV12-3/TRBV12-4	TRBJ1-1	TRBD1	-	TGTGCCAGCAGTCGCGGGACAGGGATCGCTGAAGCTTTCTTT	CASSRGTGIAEAFF
TRBV29-1	TRBJ2-5	-	-	TGCAGCGTTGGTGCAGGGGCCGAGACCCAGTACTTC	CSVGAGAETQYF
TRBV6-1	TRBJ1-6	-	few	TGTGCCAGCAGATCCAGGGAGGGATCCTATAATTCACCCCTCCACTTT	CASRSREGSYNSPLHF
TRBV4-3	TRBJ1-2	-	-	TGCGCCAGCAGCCAAGATCGCGTTAGCTACACCTTC	CASSQDRVSYTF
TRBV2	TRBJ1-2	-	few	TGTGCCAGCAGCCTACAGGGCCTAGGCTATGGCTACACCTTC	CASSLQGLGYGYTF
TRBV3-1	TRBJ2-3	-	once	TGTGCCAGCAGCCAAGTCACTAACCGAAGTAGCACAGATACGCAGTATTTT	CASSQVTNRSSTDTQYF
TRBV5-1	TRBJ2-4	TRBD1	-	TGCGCCAGCAGCTTGGGACAGGGGACAAACATTCAGTACTTC	CASSLGQGTNIQYF
TRBV5-1	TRBJ2-3	TRBD1	-	TGCGCCAGCAGCTTGCGCCGGGACAGGGTATCTAGCACAGATACGCAGTATTTT	CASSLRRDRVSSTDTQYF
TRBV5-1	TRBJ1-6	-	-	TGCGCCAGCAGCTTGGCGCCAGGAATGAATTCACCCCTCCACTTT	CASSLAPGMNSPLHF
TRBV6-6	TRBJ2-5	TRBD1	-	TGTGCCAGCAGGAAAGGACAGGTCCAAGAGACCCAGTACTTC	CASRKGQVQETQYF
TRBV19	TRBJ2-1	-	-	TGTGCCAGTAGCAGGGAGGCTAGAAGGACGTTCTTC	CASSREARRTFF
TRBV7-2	TRBJ2-7	-	-	TGTGCCAGCAGCTTAGATGCAGGCAACTACGAGCAGTACTTC	CASSLDAGNYEQYF
TRBV15	TRBJ2-1	-	-	TGTGCCACCAGCAGAGTCCTGAATGAGCAGTTCTTC	CATSRVLNEQFF
TRBV20-1	TRBJ2-7	TRBD1	-	TGCAGTGCTAGCCAGTACAGGGGTCTGAGCTACGAGCAGTACTTC	CSASQYRGLSYEQYF
TRBV12-3/TRBV12-4	TRBJ2-5	-	-	TGTGCCAGCAGCCCGACAGGCCTCCTAGAGAATGAGCAGTACTTC	CASSPTGLLENEQYF
TRBV9	TRBJ2-7	-	-	TGTGCCAGCAGCGTAGGGGGAGGGGGGTTCTACGAGCAGTACTTC	CASSVGGGGFYEQYF
TRBV2	TRBJ2-3	-	once	TGTGCCAGCAGTGAACGCCTAGCTCCCGCAGATACGCAGTATTTT	CASSERLAPADTQYF
TRBV12-3/TRBV12-4	TRBJ2-3	-	-	TGTGCCAGCAACCAGCGGATTAGAGGAGATACGCAGTATTTT	CASNQRIRGDTQYF
TRBV7-2	TRBJ2-4	-	-	TGTGCCAGCAGCTTAGGTGCGAGCGGCAAAAACATTCAGTACTTC	CASSLGASGKNIQYF
TRBV6-6	TRBJ2-7	-	-	TGTGCCAGCAGTTACTTTCCTCCGTACGAGCAGTACTTC	CASSYFPPYEQYF
TRBV3-1	TRBJ1-2	-	-	TGTGCCAGCAGCCAAGGGGGGGATAGTGGCTACACCTTC	CASSQGGDSGYTF
TRBV12-3/TRBV12-4	TRBJ2-3	-	few	TGTGCCAGCCAAACTCCCTACACAACGCAGTATTTT	CASQTPYTTQYF
TRBV7-2	TRBJ2-1	-	-	TGTGCCAGCAGCTTTGGCGGGGACAACAATGAGCAGTTCTTC	CASSFGGDNNEQFF
TRBV10-3	TRBJ2-7	TRBD2	-	TGTGCCATCAGGCCGGGACTAGCGGGGGGAGACGAGCAGTACTTC	CAIRPGLAGGDEQYF
TRBV4-2	TRBJ2-3	-	-	TGTGCCAGCAGCCAAGATAGCGACTCTAGACTAACTAGCACAGATACGCAGTATTTT	CASSQDSDSRLTSTDTQYF
TRBV6-5	TRBJ1-5	TRBD1	-	TGTGCCAGCAGTCCCGGGACAGCAAATCAGCCCCAGCATTTT	CASSPGTANQPQHF
TRBV2	TRBJ1-2	-	once	TGTGCCAGCAGTGCTACAGGAGTCTATGGCTACACCTTC	CASSATGVYGYTF
TRBV2	TRBJ2-5	-	few	TGTGCCAGCAGTGAAGAGGGCAGGGAAGAGACCCAGTACTTC	CASSEEGREETQYF
TRBV7-9	TRBJ2-5	TRBD1	-	TGTGCCAGCAGCTTCCCACAGGGGGCAGGGGAGACCCAGTACTTC	CASSFPQGAGETQYF
TRBV29-1	TRBJ2-7	TRBD1	few	TGCAGCGTTGGGGACAGGGGCTTGAGCGAGCAGTACTTC	CSVGDRGLSEQYF